These 31 T cell receptor beta chains originate from one sample sequenced in a study of T cells in Graves' hyperthyroidism and ophthalmopathy. TCR beta CDR3 sequences were amplified from RNA transcripts. HTBI primers drove first-round RT-PCR of the TCR CDR3. One entry per CDR3 protein, called by TCRdb with MiXCR from the multiplex PCR reads. The data hold about 540,000 distinct CDR3 sequences, with around 45% observed a single time. The sample taken for sequencing was peripheral blood or thyroid tissue (not recorded which). These receptor sequences come from a woman younger than 35 with Graves' hyperthyroidism.

This clonotype was observed at least ten times. The chain recombines TRBV19 with TRBJ1-2, with D possibly matching TRBD1 (5 bases). The CDR3 loop spans 14 amino acids. The germline V gene encodes CDR1 LNHDA and CDR2 SQIVND (reference sequence). Trimming took off 1 base at V and 4 bases at J, with 10 bases between the two ends. DNA of the CDR3: TGTGCCAGTAGTATAGGGGGGACCGTCTATGGCTACACCTTC. Encoded protein: CASSIGGTVYGYTF.

This clonotype was recorded at least ten times. The V call is TRBV4-1, the J call TRBJ2-7, with 8 bases fitting TRBD1. Germline CDR1 reads MGHRA; CDR2 reads YSYEKL. This CDR3 region has 17 residues. V lost 4 bases to trimming and J lost 3 bases; unmatched junction nucleotides: 14. CDR3 bases: TGCGCCAGCAGCCCCGCACCAGTGACAGGGGACCTCTACGAGCAGTACTTC. Protein product: CASSPAPVTGDLYEQYF.

The chain carries TRBV6-5 and TRBJ1-3; no clear D. V gave up 6 bases and J gave up 2 bases, with 5 bases separating them. Germline V gene sequence: CDR1 MNHEY, CDR2 SVGAGI. The CDR3 contains 12 residues. The DNA for the CDR3 is TGTGCCAGCAGCTTCCCTGGAAACACCATATATTTT. Its translation: CASSFPGNTIYF.

The chain has TRBV7-9 and TRBJ2-1; possible D gene TRBD2, 6 bases. The germline CDR1 and CDR2 sequences are SEHNR and FQNEAQ (reference sequence). The CDR3 has 16 amino acids. The V gene lost 0 bases and the J gene lost 1 base, with 10 bases spanning the gap. The CDR3 sequence is CASSLAGGISYNEQFF. The CDR3 DNA reads as TGTGCCAGCAGCTTAGCGGGAGGTATTTCCTACAATGAGCAGTTCTTC.

There are a few counts of this clonotype. The CDR3 loop reads CAWSGPGRYGYTF. CDR3 bases: TGTGCCTGGAGTGGACCGGGGCGCTATGGCTACACCTTC. V and J are TRBV30 and TRBJ1-2, with D possibly being TRBD1 (5 bases). The V end was cut by 1 base, the J end by 4 bases, with 10 bases between. The germline V gene encodes CDR1 GTSNPN and CDR2 SVGIG (reference sequence). CDR3 length equals 13 residues.

This clonotype has a single count. A much larger clonotype is one base distant, so this may be a read error. CDR3 nucleotides: TGTGCCAGCACCCAACTCAGGGGGCGCAATGGCTACACCTTC. This codes for CASTQLRGRNGYTF. V gene TRBV12-3 or TRBV12-4 combines with J gene TRBJ1-2; 8 bases are shared with TRBD1. This CDR3 contains 14 residues. J was trimmed by 6 bases and V by 7 bases; bases with no gene match: 10.

V is TRBV7-6 and J is TRBJ2-7, with unresolved D. Germline assignment: CDR1 SGHVS and CDR2 FNYEAQ. The CDR3 runs to 14 residues. V gave up 6 bases and J gave up 5 bases, with 17 bases separating them. The CDR3: CASSYSLSGHEQYF. For the CDR3, the DNA is TGTGCCAGCAGTTACTCGCTCTCCGGCCACGAGCAGTACTTC. The variable domain in full, completed from reference TRBV7-6 and TRBJ2-7, reads GAGVSQSPRYKVTKRGQDVALRCDPISGHVSLYWYRQALGQGPEFLTYFNYEAQQDKSGLPNDRFSAERPEGSISTLTIQRTEQRDSAMYRCASSYSLSGHEQYFGPGTRLTVT.

The chain employs TRBV20-1 and TRBJ2-7; D is unresolved. The DNA end is more similar to TRBJ2-1, so the J call may be wrong. Germline V gene sequence: CDR1 DFQATT, CDR2 SNEGSKA (reference sequence). The CDR3 runs to 13 residues. The CDR3 DNA sequence: TGCAGTGCTAGCGAAACCAGCTACAATGAGCAGTTCTTC. Protein sequence: CSASETSYNEQFF.

This clonotype was seen repeatedly, ten times or more. The chain couples TRBV5-4 to TRBJ1-4; D not certain. The ends were cut back, 4 bases at V and 0 bases at J, with 10 bases in the middle. The germline V gene has CDR1 SGHNT and CDR2 YYREEE (reference sequence). The CDR3 has 15 residues. The CDR3 is CASSIQHSTNEKLFF. Here the CDR3 DNA reads TGTGCCAGCAGCATACAGCACTCAACTAATGAAAAACTGTTTTTT. Complete variable domain (other parts from reference TRBV5-4 and TRBJ1-4): ETGVTQSPTHLIKTRGQQVTLRCSSQSGHNTVSWYQQALGQGPQFIFQYYREEENGRGNFPPRFSGLQFPNYSSELNVNALELDDSALYLCASSIQHSTNEKLFFGSGTQLSVL.

The chain has TRBV20-1 and TRBJ2-1; D may be TRBD2 (5 bases). Germline loops: CDR1 DFQATT, CDR2 SNEGSKA (reference sequence). V was cut by 5 bases and J by 7 bases, with 15 bases left in between. The length of the CDR3 is 13 residues. This CDR3 reads CSAALMGDNEQFF. DNA of the CDR3: TGCAGTGCTGCACTTATGGGAGATAATGAGCAGTTCTTC.

Worth noting for this clonotype: At one end the junction does not follow the germline gene, possibly because of a read error. The rearrangement links TRBV7-8 to TRBJ1-5, with D perhaps matching TRBD1 (6 bases). The CDR3 length is 16 residues. Germline assignment: CDR1 SGHVS and CDR2 FQNEAQ. This chain's CDR3 is CASSGSRGAANRPQHF. For the CDR3, the DNA is TGTGCCAGCAGCGGAAGCAGGGGCGCGGCGAATCGGCCCCAGCATTTT.

The sample holds many counts of this clonotype. The CDR3 coding sequence is TGTGCCAGCAGCCCGCCGGGGAGGGAGACCCAGTACTTC. It translates to CASSPPGRETQYF. This sequence joins TRBV5-8 and TRBJ2-5, with TRBD2 as a possible D gene (6 bases). Germline values: CDR1 SGHTS, CDR2 YDEGEE. Trimming took off 4 bases at V and 5 bases at J, with 12 bases between the two ends. The CDR3 has 13 residues.

V and J are TRBV24-1 and TRBJ2-1; D is perhaps TRBD2 (7 bases). Trimming removed 11 bases from V and 7 bases from J, with 23 bases in between. The CDR3 length is 15 residues. CDR1 and CDR2 (germline): KGHDR, SFDVKD. CDR3 sequence: CASREGEGRRNEQFF. The CDR3 nucleotides read TGTGCCAGTCGCGAGGGGGAGGGCCGTCGGAATGAGCAGTTCTTC.

This clonotype was counted many times. This chain uses TRBV20-1 with TRBJ1-5; D might be TRBD1 (5 bases). The germline CDR1 and CDR2 sequences are DFQATT and SNEGSKA (reference sequence). CDR3 length: 14 amino acids. Trimming removed 3 bases at V and 4 bases at J, with 13 bases between. This chain's CDR3 is CSASWGRMNQPQHF. The CDR3 nucleotides read TGCAGTGCTAGTTGGGGACGCATGAATCAGCCCCAGCATTTT.

The rearrangement links TRBV18 to TRBJ2-7; D remains unclear. Germline lookup yields CDR1 KGHSH and CDR2 LQKENI. The length of the CDR3 is 12 residues. The V and J ends lost 5 bases and 5 bases respectively, with 10 bases between them. The CDR3 coding sequence is TGTGCCAGCTCAAGGTACCTTGACGAGCAGTACTTC. As protein: CASSRYLDEQYF.

This sequence joins TRBV10-3 and TRBJ2-7; 8 positions agree with TRBD2. Germline trimming cut 7 bases from V and 7 bases from J; bases unmatched to any gene: 12. Germline CDR1 is ENHRY and CDR2 is SYGVKD. This CDR3 contains 14 residues. Here the CDR3 reads CAINRGLGDNEQYF. In DNA, the CDR3 is TGTGCCATCAATCGGGGACTAGGGGACAATGAGCAGTACTTC.

This clonotype was recorded many times. CDR3 bases: TGTGCCAGCAGTTCGTCCGCTCACGACCTGGGGACTGAAGCTTTCTTT. It is translated as CASSSSAHDLGTEAFF. The V call is TRBV12-3 or TRBV12-4, the J call TRBJ1-1; no firm D call. Trimming pared 4 bases from V and 5 bases from J, leaving 20 bases between. This CDR3 comprises 16 residues.

This clonotype showed up many times. CDR3 DNA sequence: TGCGCCAGCAGCCAAGAGGACAGGAGCTCCTACGAGCAGTACTTC. This encodes CASSQEDRSSYEQYF. The chain combines TRBV4-3 with TRBJ2-7, with TRBD1 matching 7 bases. The CDR3 is 15 residues long. The J segment lost 0 bases and the V segment lost 0 bases, leaving 2 bases of the junction unmatched. CDR1 LGHNA and CDR2 YSLEER come from the germline V gene.

Details on this clonotype: One base away lies a much larger clone, so this may be a sequencing read error. This chain connects TRBV6-6 to TRBJ1-1, with 7 bases aligning to TRBD1. Trimming removed 8 bases from V and 3 bases from J; junction bases left unmatched: 15. In germline, CDR1 is MNHNY, CDR2 SVGAGI (reference sequence). The CDR3 totals 16 residues. CDR3 protein: CASSYRGQGRDTEAFF. In DNA form, the CDR3 reads TGTGCCAGCTCTTACAGGGGTCAGGGACGGGACACTGAAGCTTTCTTT.

The chain combines TRBV7-9 with TRBJ2-7; the D is unclear. The CDR3 contains 13 residues. V gave up 6 bases and J gave up 2 bases, with 11 bases separating them. CDR1 SEHNR and CDR2 FQNEAQ come from the germline V gene (reference sequence). CDR3 bases: TGTGCCAGCAGATTGGGCGCGACCTACGAGCAGTACTTC. Translation gives CASRLGATYEQYF.

V usage is TRBV2 and J usage is TRBJ1-4; D ambiguous. CDR1 is SNHLY, CDR2 FYNNEI, per germline. The V and J ends lost 7 bases and 5 bases respectively, with 17 bases between them. This CDR3 contains 15 residues. For the CDR3, the DNA is TGTGCCAGCAATACTAGAGGGTGGAACAATGAAAAACTGTTTTTT. Amino acids: CASNTRGWNNEKLFF.

This clonotype came up a few times. This sequence joins TRBV6-4 and TRBJ2-7, with D hard to call. This CDR3 is built from 12 residues. Trimming took off 5 bases at V and 4 bases at J, with 9 bases between the two ends. From germline, CDR1 is MRHNA and CDR2 SNTAGT. For the CDR3, the DNA is TGTGCCAGCAGTTCCCTGTTTTACGAGCAGTACTTC. This gives the protein CASSSLFYEQYF.

This clonotype appeared once. DNA of the CDR3: TGTGCCAGTTCACAAGCGGATGAGCTGTTTTTT. Translation: CASSQADELFF. The chain employs TRBV2 and TRBJ2-2; tentative D call: TRBD2 (5 bases). V lost 9 bases and J 11 bases, leaving 13 bases between the germline ends. Germline loops: CDR1 SNHLY, CDR2 FYNNEI. The CDR3 is made up of 11 amino acids. Drawing the rest from reference TRBV2 and TRBJ2-2, the complete variable domain is EPEVTQTPSHQVTQMGQEVILRCVPISNHLYFYWYRQILGQKVEFLVSFYNNEISEKSEIFDDQFSVERPDGSNFTLKIRSTKLEDSAMYFCASSQADELFFGEGSRLTVL.

This clonotype was seen just once. Relative to the germline gene, one junction end is altered; a read error may explain this. V and J are TRBV6-5 and TRBJ1-6, with D uncertain. Germline loops: CDR1 MNHEY, CDR2 SVGAGI. This CDR3 has 12 amino acids. This chain's CDR3 is CASSYGPSPLSF. The DNA for the CDR3 is TGTGCCAGCAGTTATGGACCCTCACCCCTCTCCTTT.

This clonotype was recorded at least ten times. The chain carries TRBV7-2 and TRBJ1-1; a possible D gene is TRBD1 (5 bases). Germline V gene data show CDR1 as SGHTA and CDR2 as FQGNSA. Deletions cut 5 bases from V and 11 bases from J, with 18 bases between. This CDR3 comprises 13 residues. CDR3 in DNA: TGTGCCAGCAGCCCCAGGGACCTCTATCCCGCTTTCTTT. Amino acids: CASSPRDLYPAFF. Full variable domain (outside the CDR3, taken from reference TRBV7-2 and TRBJ1-1): GAGVSQSPSNKVTEKGKDVELRCDPISGHTALYWYRQSLGQGLEFLIYFQGNSAPDKSGLPSDRFSAERTGGSVSTLTIQRTQQEDSAVYLCASSPRDLYPAFFGQGTRLTVV.

This clonotype showed up many times. The chain has TRBV25-1 and TRBJ2-7; D unclear. V was pared by 5 bases and J by 6 bases, with 8 bases between. Germline V CDR1 and CDR2: MGHDK, SYGVNS. CDR3 length: 11 amino acids. The CDR3 DNA reads TGTGCCAGCAGTCAGATTTTCGAGCAGTACTTC. Translating it yields CASSQIFEQYF.

This sequence joins TRBV20-1 and TRBJ2-5; 10 nucleotides agree with TRBD2. Germline CDR1 and CDR2: DFQATT and SNEGSKA (reference sequence). The V and J ends lost 0 bases and 3 bases, in that order; junction bases with no gene match: 13. This CDR3 is built from 18 residues. CDR3 DNA: TGCAGTGCTAGAGATCCGTCCTCTAGCGGGAGAGTGGAAGAGACCCAGTACTTC. Its translation is CSARDPSSSGRVEETQYF.

The gene calls are TRBV19 and TRBJ2-5, with D possibly being TRBD1 or TRBD2 (5 bases each). The CDR3 has 14 residues. Germline CDR1 LNHDA, CDR2 SQIVND (reference sequence). Trimming stripped 5 bases from V and 2 bases from J, with 12 bases between. This CDR3 is CASSFWDGQETQYF. For the CDR3, the DNA is TGTGCCAGTAGTTTCTGGGACGGGCAAGAGACCCAGTACTTC.

The table lists this clonotype with many counts. The J gene is TRBJ1-3, the V gene TRBV7-9; no reliable D call. The germline V and J ends were trimmed by 3 bases and 0 bases, with 12 bases remaining between them. The germline gives CDR1 SEHNR, CDR2 FQNEAQ (reference sequence). The length of the CDR3 is 16 residues. The CDR3 sequence: CASSFVGQTSGNTIYF. CDR3 in DNA: TGTGCCAGCAGCTTTGTTGGGCAGACCTCTGGAAACACCATATATTTT.

The chain carries TRBV20-1 and TRBJ1-4; D gene uncertain. The ends were cut back, 0 bases at V and 7 bases at J, with 12 bases in the middle. CDR1 is DFQATT and CDR2 is SNEGSKA in the germline V gene (reference sequence). CDR3 length equals 14 residues. The CDR3 DNA reads as TGCAGTGCTAGAGATACAGTGTCCGGTGAAAAACTGTTTTTT. It is translated as CSARDTVSGEKLFF.

Points on this clonotype: Germline is not matched at one junction end, which may reflect a read error. This chain connects TRBV24-1 to TRBJ1-2, with D tentatively TRBD1 (6 bases). The CDR3 is 14 residues long. Germline CDR1 KGHDR, CDR2 SFDVKD. The CDR3 reads CAISGWTASYGYTF. The CDR3 DNA follows: TGTGCCATCAGTGGTTGGACAGCGAGCTATGGCTACACCTTC.